The text below deals with one T cell receptor (beta chain). The antigen it recognizes is unknown. No much larger clone is present one base from it, and per-base qualities are unavailable. This specimen belongs to a study of blood T cell repertoires in COVID-19 (dated by TCRdb to 2020 to 2021). General notes on the study: The collaborator samples originated in the United States, Italy and Spain and spanned the acute and convalescent phases of COVID-19. The material from the prospective study consisted of cDNA or gDNA derived from T cells, B-cell-depleted T cells, or PBMCs. Subjects who had been exposed to COVID-19, were actively infected with it, or had recovered from it provided the deeply sampled blood TCRbeta repertoires that made up the dataset. The repertoires were released in a freely available public database meant as a resource for research on the immune response to SARS-CoV-2. Samples came from the ongoing ImmuneRACE study (first 160 participants) plus 1,254 subjects from 6 global collaborators. A de-identified subject ID, COVID-19 status, age in years and sex were almost always included in the sample metadata. HLA class I and class II types, where available, came from metadata supplied by the sample provider rather than from assay-based typing.

Measured from the cysteine to the phenylalanine, the CDR3 is 14 residues long. The only DNA kept is the CDR3, 42 bases in frame from the first base. At the junction V is shortened by 5 bases and J by 7 bases; bases outside the gene matches: 8. CDR1 and CDR2 are drawn from the germline V gene (reference sequence): MNHNY, SVGAGI. The paper's findings and limits, for the study overall: The amount of clinical and demographic metadata varied by source and participant and was provided uncurated.

TCRbeta CDR3 regions were amplified from genomic DNA by means of the immunoSEQ Assay, a bias-controlled multiplex PCR. The study's processing was this. The number of nucleated cells in each sample was estimated by amplification of reference gene primers within the assay. Sequence reads were collapsed and filtered to measure the absolute abundance of every unique TCRbeta CDR3 rearrangement. For each sample, productive Simpson clonality was calculated by taking the square root of Simpson's diversity index across productive rearrangements. The table was pulled from immuneACCESS by TCRdb, which kept in-frame rearrangements only. Such tables lose some clones; where checked, under half of the loss comes from unresolved V genes, and the rest has no known cause. The D gene and trimming were derived from the DNA, and the V and J assignments and clone size from that table. This sample has roughly 80,000 clones in its table, and roughly 82% of those were observed once. Of the sample, 8.5% to 14% is held by the ten largest clones.

The collaborating institutions used their own protocols to collect whole blood in K2EDTA tubes. For TCRbeta analysis, collaborator samples were shipped as frozen whole blood, as isolated PBMCs, or as DNA extracted from either sample type. The rearrangement combines TRBV6-6 with TRBJ1-5; TRBD1 lines up with 7 middle nucleotides. This sequence originates from a man aged 45 to 65 with acute or convalescent COVID-19. Specimen: peripheral blood. The nucleotides read TGTGCCAGCAGTAGCCAGACAGGGAGCCAGCCCCAGCATTTT. The translation is CASSSQTGSQPQHF.